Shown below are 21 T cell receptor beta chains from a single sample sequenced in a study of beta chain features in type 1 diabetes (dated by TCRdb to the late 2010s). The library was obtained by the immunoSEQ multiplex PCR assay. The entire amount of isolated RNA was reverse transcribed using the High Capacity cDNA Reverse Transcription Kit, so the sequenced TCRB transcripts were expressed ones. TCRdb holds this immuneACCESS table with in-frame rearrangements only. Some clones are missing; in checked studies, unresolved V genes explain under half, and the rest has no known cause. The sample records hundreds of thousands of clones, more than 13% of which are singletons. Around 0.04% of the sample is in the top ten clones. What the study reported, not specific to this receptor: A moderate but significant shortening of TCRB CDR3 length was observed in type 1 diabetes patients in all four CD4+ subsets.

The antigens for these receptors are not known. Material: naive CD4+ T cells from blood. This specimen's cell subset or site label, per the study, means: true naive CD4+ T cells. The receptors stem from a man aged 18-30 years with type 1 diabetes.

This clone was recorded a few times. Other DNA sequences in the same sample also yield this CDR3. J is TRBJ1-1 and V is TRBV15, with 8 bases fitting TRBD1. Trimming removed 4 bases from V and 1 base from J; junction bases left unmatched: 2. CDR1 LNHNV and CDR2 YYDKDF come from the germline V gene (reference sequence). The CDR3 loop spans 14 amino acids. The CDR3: CATSNGQGNTEAFF. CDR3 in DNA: TGTGCCACCAGCAATGGACAGGGGAACACTGAAGCTTTCTTT.

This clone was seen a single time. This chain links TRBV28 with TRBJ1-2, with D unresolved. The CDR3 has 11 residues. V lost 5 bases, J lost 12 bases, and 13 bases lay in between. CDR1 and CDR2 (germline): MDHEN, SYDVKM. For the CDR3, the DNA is TGTGCCAGCAGTCCCCCGGTCCCCCACACCTTC. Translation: CASSPPVPHTF.

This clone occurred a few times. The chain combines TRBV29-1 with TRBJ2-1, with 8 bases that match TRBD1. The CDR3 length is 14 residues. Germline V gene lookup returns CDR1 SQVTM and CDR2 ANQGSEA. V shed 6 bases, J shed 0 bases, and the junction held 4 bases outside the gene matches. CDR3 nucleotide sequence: TGCAGCGTCGCCGGGACAGGCTCCTACAATGAGCAGTTCTTC. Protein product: CSVAGTGSYNEQFF.

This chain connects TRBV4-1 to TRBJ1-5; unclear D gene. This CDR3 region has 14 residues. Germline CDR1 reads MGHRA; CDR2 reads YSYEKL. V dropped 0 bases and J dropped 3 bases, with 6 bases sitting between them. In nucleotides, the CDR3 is TGCGCCAGCAGCCAAGACAGTTACAATCAGCCCCAGCATTTT. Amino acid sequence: CASSQDSYNQPQHF.

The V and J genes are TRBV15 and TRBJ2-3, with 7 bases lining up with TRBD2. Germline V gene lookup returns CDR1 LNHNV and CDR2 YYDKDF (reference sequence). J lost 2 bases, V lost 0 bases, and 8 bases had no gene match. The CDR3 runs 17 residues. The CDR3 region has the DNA TGTGCCACCAGCAGAGATAGGCTAGCGGCCAACACAGATACGCAGTATTTT. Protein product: CATSRDRLAANTDTQYF.

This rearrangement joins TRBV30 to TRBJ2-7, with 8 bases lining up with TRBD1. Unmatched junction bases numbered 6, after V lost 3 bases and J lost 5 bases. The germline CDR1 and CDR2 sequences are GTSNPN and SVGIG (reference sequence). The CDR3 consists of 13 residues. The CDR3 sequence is CAWRPDRVNEQYF. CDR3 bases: TGTGCCTGGAGGCCGGACAGGGTTAACGAGCAGTACTTC.

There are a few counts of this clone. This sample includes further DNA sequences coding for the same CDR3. CDR3 in DNA: TGTGCCAGCAGCTTGGGGTGGGGAAATGAGCAGTTCTTC. It translates to CASSLGWGNEQFF. V usage is TRBV7-9 and J usage is TRBJ2-1; D gene ambiguous. This CDR3 region has 13 residues. V was cut by 3 bases and J by 7 bases, with 10 bases left in between. The germline V gene has CDR1 SEHNR and CDR2 FQNEAQ (reference sequence).

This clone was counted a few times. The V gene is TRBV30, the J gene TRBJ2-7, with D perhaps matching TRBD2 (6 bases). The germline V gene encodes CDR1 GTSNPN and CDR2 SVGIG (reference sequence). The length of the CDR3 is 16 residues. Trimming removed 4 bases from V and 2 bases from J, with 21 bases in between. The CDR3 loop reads CAWTTGPGTAAYEQYF. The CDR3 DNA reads TGTGCCTGGACCACAGGCCCCGGGACTGCAGCCTACGAGCAGTACTTC.

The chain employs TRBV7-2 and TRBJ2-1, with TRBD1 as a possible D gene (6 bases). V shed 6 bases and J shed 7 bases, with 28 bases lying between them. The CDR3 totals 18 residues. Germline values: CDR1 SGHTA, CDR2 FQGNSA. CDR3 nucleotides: TGTGCCAGCAGACGGGCAGGGGTGGCCCCTAATCCAATAAATGAGCAGTTCTTC. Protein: CASRRAGVAPNPINEQFF.

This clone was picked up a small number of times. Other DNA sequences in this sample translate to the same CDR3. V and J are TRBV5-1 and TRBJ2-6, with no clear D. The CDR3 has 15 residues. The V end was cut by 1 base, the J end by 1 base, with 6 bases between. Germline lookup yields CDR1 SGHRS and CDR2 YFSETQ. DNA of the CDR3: TGCGCCAGCAGCTTGCAGATATCTGGGGCCAACGTCCTGACTTTC. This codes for CASSLQISGANVLTF.

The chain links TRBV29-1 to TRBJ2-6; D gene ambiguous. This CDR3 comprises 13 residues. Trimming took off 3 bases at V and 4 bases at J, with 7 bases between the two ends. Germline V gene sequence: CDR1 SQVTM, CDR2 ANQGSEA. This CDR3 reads CSVEQYGANVLTF. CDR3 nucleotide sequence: TGCAGCGTTGAGCAGTACGGGGCCAACGTCCTGACTTTC.

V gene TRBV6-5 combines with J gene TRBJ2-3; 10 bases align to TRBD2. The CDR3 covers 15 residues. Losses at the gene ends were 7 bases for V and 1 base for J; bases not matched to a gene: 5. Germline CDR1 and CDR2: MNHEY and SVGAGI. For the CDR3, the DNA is TGTGCCAGCACACTAGCGGGACCAGGCACAGATACGCAGTATTTT. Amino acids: CASTLAGPGTDTQYF.

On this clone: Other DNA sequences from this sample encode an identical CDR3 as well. The CDR3 reads CASSSRQGAYEQYF. In nucleotides, the CDR3 is TGTGCCAGCAGCTCTCGACAGGGGGCGTACGAGCAGTACTTC. The chain is built from TRBV7-2 and TRBJ2-7, with 10 bases that match TRBD1. This CDR3 region has 14 residues. Looked up from germline, CDR1 is SGHTA and CDR2 is FQGNSA. V lost 4 bases and J lost 4; bases outside the gene matches: 4. The whole variable domain, remainder taken from reference TRBV7-2 and TRBJ2-7, is GAGVSQSPSNKVTEKGKDVELRCDPISGHTALYWYRQSLGQGLEFLIYFQGNSAPDKSGLPSDRFSAERTGGSVSTLTIQRTQQEDSAVYLCASSSRQGAYEQYFGPGTRLTVT.

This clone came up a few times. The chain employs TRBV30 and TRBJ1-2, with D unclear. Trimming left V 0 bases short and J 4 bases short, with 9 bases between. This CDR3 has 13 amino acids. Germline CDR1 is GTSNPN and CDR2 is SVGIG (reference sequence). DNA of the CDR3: TGTGCCTGGAGTGTACGGGGTACCTATGGCTACACCTTC. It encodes CAWSVRGTYGYTF.

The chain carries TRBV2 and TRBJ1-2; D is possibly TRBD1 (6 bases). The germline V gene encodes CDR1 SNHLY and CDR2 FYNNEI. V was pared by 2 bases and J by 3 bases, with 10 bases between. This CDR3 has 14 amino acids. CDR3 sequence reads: CASSEQGYDYGYTF. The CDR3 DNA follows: TGTGCCAGCAGTGAACAGGGGTATGACTATGGCTACACCTTC.

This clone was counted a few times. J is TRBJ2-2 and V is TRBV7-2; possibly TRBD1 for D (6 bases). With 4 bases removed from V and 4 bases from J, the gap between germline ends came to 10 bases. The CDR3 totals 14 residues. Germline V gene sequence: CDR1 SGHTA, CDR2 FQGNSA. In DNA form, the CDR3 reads TGTGCCAGCAGCTCAGGGGCGGGCACCGGGGAGCTGTTTTTT. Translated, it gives CASSSGAGTGELFF.

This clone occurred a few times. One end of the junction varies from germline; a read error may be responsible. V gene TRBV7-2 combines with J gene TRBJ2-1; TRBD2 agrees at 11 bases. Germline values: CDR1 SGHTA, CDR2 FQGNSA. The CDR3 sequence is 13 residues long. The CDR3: CASSPAIAGGPIF. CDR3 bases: TGTGCCAGCAGCCCTGCCATAGCGGGAGGGCCGATCTTC.

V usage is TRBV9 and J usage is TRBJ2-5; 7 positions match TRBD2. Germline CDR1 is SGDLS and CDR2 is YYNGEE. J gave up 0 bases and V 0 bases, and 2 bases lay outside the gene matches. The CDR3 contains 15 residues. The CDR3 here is CASSVGGGNQETQYF. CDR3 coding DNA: TGTGCCAGCAGCGTAGGGGGAGGGAACCAAGAGACCCAGTACTTC.

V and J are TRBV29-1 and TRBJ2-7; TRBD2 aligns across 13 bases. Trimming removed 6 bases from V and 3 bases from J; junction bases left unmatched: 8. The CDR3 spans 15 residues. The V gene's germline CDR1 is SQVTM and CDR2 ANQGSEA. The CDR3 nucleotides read TGCAGCGTGACTAGCGGGAGGTCGAATCTCTACGAGCAGTACTTC. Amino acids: CSVTSGRSNLYEQYF.

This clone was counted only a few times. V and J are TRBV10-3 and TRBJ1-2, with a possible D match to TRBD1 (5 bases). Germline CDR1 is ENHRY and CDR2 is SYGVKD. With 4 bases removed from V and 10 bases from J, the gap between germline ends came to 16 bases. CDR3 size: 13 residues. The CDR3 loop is CAISVPGSDLYTF. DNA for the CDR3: TGTGCCATCAGTGTTCCAGGGTCGGACCTCTACACCTTC.

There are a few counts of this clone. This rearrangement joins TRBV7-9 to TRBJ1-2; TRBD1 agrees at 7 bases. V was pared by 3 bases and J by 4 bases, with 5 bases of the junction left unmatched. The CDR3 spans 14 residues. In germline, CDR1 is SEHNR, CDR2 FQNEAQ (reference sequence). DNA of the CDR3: TGTGCCAGCAGCTTGGATGACAGGGCCTATGGCTACACCTTC. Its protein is CASSLDDRAYGYTF.